This T cell receptor (beta chain) was observed in a study of T cell responses to AZD1222 COVID-19 vaccine. Per the germline V gene, CDR1 is LGHDT and CDR2 is YNNKEL (reference sequence). V was pared by 4 bases and J by 3 bases, with 7 bases between. The CDR3 contains 12 residues. Sequencing was performed with immunoSEQ multiplex PCR; in TCRdb, only in-frame clones are kept and a portion is missing. The sample has 130,000 or so clones; about 86% are singletons. The chain recombines TRBV3-1 (or the pseudogene TRBV3-2) with TRBJ2-7; D gene unclear. The material sequenced was peripheral blood, taken on day 0 of AZD1222 vaccination. This sequence originates from an adult in good health. CDR3 protein: CASSRGSYEQYF. DNA of the CDR3: TGTGCCAGCAGCCGGGGAAGCTACGAGCAGTACTTC.